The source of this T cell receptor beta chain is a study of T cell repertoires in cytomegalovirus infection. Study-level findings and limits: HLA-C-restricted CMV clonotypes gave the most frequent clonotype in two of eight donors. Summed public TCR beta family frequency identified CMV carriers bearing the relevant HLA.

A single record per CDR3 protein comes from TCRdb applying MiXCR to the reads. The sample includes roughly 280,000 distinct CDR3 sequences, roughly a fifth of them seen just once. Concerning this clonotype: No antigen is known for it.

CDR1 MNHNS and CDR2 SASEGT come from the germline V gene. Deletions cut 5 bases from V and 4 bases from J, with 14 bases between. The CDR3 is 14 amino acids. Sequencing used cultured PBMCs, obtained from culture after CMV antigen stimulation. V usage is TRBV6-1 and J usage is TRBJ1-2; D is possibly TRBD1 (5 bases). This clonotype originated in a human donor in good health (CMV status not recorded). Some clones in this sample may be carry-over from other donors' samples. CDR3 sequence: CASSRLRGSYGYTF. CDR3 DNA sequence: TGTGCCAGCAGTCGCCTTCGGGGGAGCTATGGCTACACCTTC.